A single sample is the source of the 18 T cell receptor gamma chains below, sequenced in a study of γδ T cells in repeated Plasmodium falciparum infection (dated by TCRdb to about 2021). The protocol used for the library was multiplex PCR. TCRdb lists the instrument as Illumina MiSeq. TCRdb reprocessed the public reads with the caller CATT; rows with the same DNA were merged afterwards. The sample yields tens of thousands of gamma-chain clones; about 1.5% were counted once. 15% to 20% of the sample is in the top ten clones. For bulk TCR repertoire analysis, Vgamma9/Vdelta2+ and Vdelta2-negative gammadelta T cell populations were flow-sorted out of peripheral blood mononuclear cells. Sequenced sample: gamma-delta T cells from blood. These receptors were taken from a pool of human donors (malaria-infected and uninfected, not separated).

This clone was counted only a few times. The translation of this DNA and the TCRdb protein of a much larger clone differ at residue 16, probably owing to a read error; the protein shown here is translated from the DNA. The chain carries TRGV9 and TRGJP. The J gene comes from matching the DNA to germline here; TCRdb lacks it. CDR3 size: 19 residues. The V gene's germline CDR1 is GITISATS and CDR2 ISYDGTV (reference sequence). DNA of the CDR3: TGTGCCTTGTGGGAGGTGCCTGGGGGCCAAGAGTTGGGCAAAAAAGTCAAGGTATTT. Its translation is CALWEVPGGQELGKKVKVF.

The table lists this clone with a few counts. With a far larger clone one base away, a read error is the likely cause. The same CDR3 arises from other DNA sequences in this sample as well. The gene calls are TRGV9 and TRGJ1 or TRGJ2. The J gene comes from matching the DNA to germline here; TCRdb lacks it. This CDR3 is 13 amino acids long. Germline assignment: CDR1 GITISATS and CDR2 ISYDGTV (reference sequence). This CDR3 is CALWEVLHYKKLF. Written as DNA, the CDR3 is TGTGCCCTGTGGGAGGTACTTCATTATAAGAAACTCTTT.

Note on this clone: The protein given by TCRdb reflects a much larger clone and differs at residue 8 from this DNA's translation, likely from a read error; the protein shown is the DNA's translation. The chain carries TRGV9 and TRGJ1 or TRGJ2. The J gene is not listed in TCRdb, so it was assigned here from a DNA match to germline. The CDR3 spans 14 residues. V gave up 1 base and J gave up 7 bases; unmatched junction bases: 10. The germline gives CDR1 GITISATS, CDR2 ISYDGTV (reference sequence). CDR3 nucleotide sequence: TGTGCCTTGTGGGAGGTCTCTGCGGGGTATAAGAAACTCTTT. Its protein product is CALWEVSAGYKKLF.

This clone rates as medium-sized. Other DNA sequences in the sample encode the same CDR3. The chain is built from TRGV9 and TRGJP. This CDR3 comprises 17 residues. J gave up 7 bases and V 4 bases, and 10 bases lay outside the gene matches. CDR1 GITISATS and CDR2 ISYDGTV come from the germline V gene (reference sequence). CDR3 DNA sequence: TGTGCCTTGTGGGACCCTGCGTGGGAGTTGGGCAAAAAAATCAAGGTATTT. The encoded protein is CALWDPAWELGKKIKVF.

This clone was found a few times. This DNA translates differently at residue 11 from the TCRdb protein, which is that of a much larger clone; a read error is likely, and the protein shown is the DNA's own translation. There is no J gene call, but TRGV4 is given as the V gene. The CDR3 is made up of 13 amino acids. CDR1 is EGSTGY and CDR2 is YDSYTSSV in the germline V gene. The CDR3 here is CATWDGRLYKRLF. CDR3 bases: TGTGCCACCTGGGATGGGCGGCTTTATAAGAGACTCTTT.

On this clone: It may be a read error: a sequence one base away is much more abundant. The chain uses TRGV9 and TRGJP. TCRdb offers no J gene call, so here the DNA was matched to germline to obtain one. Germline CDR1 and CDR2: GITISATS and ISYDGTV (reference sequence). The CDR3 is 21 residues long. The CDR3 bases are TGTGCCCTGTGGGAGGTGCCGAAAAGAAACAGGCAAGAGTTGGGCAAAAAAATCAAGGTATTT. Amino acids: CALWEVPKRNRQELGKKIKVF.

This clone was detected only a few times. A far larger clone is just one base off, so this is likely a read error. V usage is TRGV9 and J usage is TRGJP. The J gene comes from matching the DNA to germline here; TCRdb lacks it. CDR1 and CDR2 from the germline V gene are GITISATS and ISYDGTV (reference sequence). This CDR3 comprises 18 residues. The CDR3 spells CALWEVGVQELGKKIKVF. The CDR3 DNA is TGTGCCCTGTGGGAGGTGGGGGTTCAGGAGTTGGGCAAAAAAATCAAGGTATTT.

This clone showed up just a few times. The protein held in TCRdb is that of a much larger clone and does not match this DNA's translation at residue 2, likely because of a read error; the protein shown is translated from the DNA. The chain employs TRGV9 and TRGJP. The J gene, missing from TCRdb, was assigned here through DNA to germline matching. The CDR3 covers 13 residues. Per the germline V gene, CDR1 is GITISATS and CDR2 is ISYDGTV (reference sequence). As DNA, the CDR3 is TGTACCTTGCAAGAGTTGGGCAAAAAAATCAAGGTATTT. It codes for CTLQELGKKIKVF.

This clone came up many times. This likely reflects a read error, since a far larger clone is one base away. The sample holds other DNA sequences that translate to the same CDR3. The rearrangement uses TRGV9 and TRGJP. TCRdb records no J gene; here it was assigned by comparing the DNA to germline. Germline-derived CDR1 and CDR2 are GITISATS and ISYDGTV (reference sequence). The length of the CDR3 is 17 residues. The CDR3 here is CALWEVLTELGKKIKVF. The CDR3 bases are TGTGCCTTGTGGGAGGTGCTCACAGAGCTGGGCAAAAAAATCAAGGTATTT.

Judged by abundance, this clone is large. This sequence may be a read error, since a much larger clone differs from it by one base. The same CDR3 arises from other DNA sequences in this sample as well. This chain links TRGV9 with TRGJP. This CDR3 region has 16 residues. V gave up 1 base and J gave up 4 bases; unmatched junction bases: 1. Germline V gene sequence: CDR1 GITISATS, CDR2 ISYDGTV (reference sequence). The CDR3 sequence is CALWEVQELGKKIKVF. The CDR3 DNA sequence: TGTGCCTTGTGGGAGGTTCAAGAGTTGGGCAAAAAAATCAAGGTATTT.

V is TRGV9 and J is TRGJ1 or TRGJ2. TCRdb leaves out the J gene; it was filled in here by matching the DNA to germline. J lost 4 bases, V lost 8 bases, and 8 bases had no gene match. The CDR3 is 12 residues long. Germline V gene lookup returns CDR1 GITISATS and CDR2 ISYDGTV (reference sequence). CDR3 amino acids: CALLPLYYKKLF. The CDR3 DNA is TGTGCCTTGTTACCCTTATATTATAAGAAACTCTTT.

This clone was observed a handful of times. TCRdb's protein, taken from a much larger clone, differs from this DNA's translation at residue 3, likely owing to a read error; the protein displayed comes from the DNA. The rearrangement links TRGV8 to TRGJ1 or TRGJ2. CDR3 length equals 13 residues. Germline V gives CDR1 VENAVY, CDR2 YDSYNSRV. The CDR3 DNA reads TGTGCCGCCTGGGAGCAGACCTATTATAAGAAACTCTTT. This sequence encodes CAAWEQTYYKKLF.

This clone was seen more than once but under ten times. The protein that TCRdb holds for this DNA derives from a much larger clone and differs from the translated DNA at residue 7, which likely indicates a read error; the protein shown here is translated from the DNA. V gene TRGV9 combines with J gene TRGJ1 or TRGJ2. Matching the DNA to germline supplied the J gene, which TCRdb does not give. The V gene end was trimmed by 3 bases and the J gene end by 12 bases; junction bases not matched to a gene: 5. CDR1 and CDR2 from the germline V gene are GITISATS and ISYDGTV (reference sequence). The CDR3 sequence is 10 residues long. CDR3 protein: CALWEFGKLF. The CDR3 DNA is TGTGCCTTGTGGGAGTTCGGGAAACTCTTT.

Regarding this clone: TCRdb's protein for this DNA is that of a much larger clone and differs from the translation at residue 8, likely a read error; the protein shown is the DNA translation. CDR3: CALWEGTREGLGKKIKVF. Here the CDR3 DNA reads TGTGCCTTGTGGGAGGGTACGAGAGAGGGGTTGGGCAAAAAAATCAAGGTATTT. The rearrangement joins TRGV9 to TRGJP. The J gene is absent in TCRdb and was assigned here via DNA matching to germline. The ends lost 2 bases at V and 9 bases at J; junction bases unmatched: 13. Germline-derived CDR1 and CDR2 are GITISATS and ISYDGTV (reference sequence). The length of the CDR3 is 18 residues.

Concerning this clone: This likely came from a read error, as a far larger clone is one base away. This CDR3 is also generated by other DNA sequences in the sample. The V gene is TRGV4, but the J gene lacks a call. CDR3 length equals 9 residues. Germline CDR1 is EGSTGY and CDR2 is YDSYTSSV. CDR3 amino acids: CATWDVKLF. CDR3 DNA: TGTGCCACCTGGGATGTGAAACTTTTT.

Only a few counts were recorded for this clone. TCRdb lists the protein of a much larger clone for this DNA, which differs at residue 5, so this is likely a read error; the protein given here is translated from the DNA itself. The chain employs TRGV9 and TRGJ1 or TRGJ2. The J gene was not available in TCRdb and was assigned here by matching the DNA to germline segments. V shed 8 bases and J 5 bases; nucleotides not matched to a gene: 6. This CDR3 spans 11 amino acids. Germline CDR1 and CDR2: GITISATS and ISYDGTV (reference sequence). The CDR3 protein is CALSNHYKKLF. CDR3 DNA sequence: TGTGCCTTGTCCAATCATTATAAGAAACTCTTT.

About this clone itself: A far bigger clonotype differs at one base, so this is likely a read error. At the DNA level, this CDR3 is encoded by other sequences in the same sample as well. The rearrangement uses TRGV4 and TRGJ1 or TRGJ2. Here the J gene was assigned by germline matching of the DNA, as TCRdb has none. The CDR3 sequence is 13 residues long. Germline loops: CDR1 EGSTGY, CDR2 YDSYTSSV. J gave up 6 bases and V 4 bases, and 9 bases lay outside the gene matches. The CDR3 nucleotides read TGTGCCACCTGGGACGGGCGGCTTTATAAGAAACTCTTT. Encoded protein: CATWDGRLYKKLF.

Ten or more counts support this clone. This is likely an artifact of a read error, given a far larger clone one base away. Other DNA sequences in the same sample also yield this CDR3. The chain employs TRGV9 and TRGJP. TCRdb supplies no J gene; here it was assigned by aligning the nucleotide sequence to germline. This CDR3 has 19 residues. Looked up from germline, CDR1 is GITISATS and CDR2 is ISYDGTV (reference sequence). CDR3 loop: CALWEVDPPGELGKKIKVF. For the CDR3, the DNA is TGCGCCTTGTGGGAGGTTGACCCCCCTGGGGAGTTGGGCAAAAAAATCAAGGTATTT.